These 25 T cell receptor beta chains share one sample of origin, sequenced in a study of neoadjuvant anti-PD-1 for oral cavity cancer. The assay was immunoSEQ multiplex PCR, and TCRdb's table has in-frame clones only and misses some. Of about 14,000 clones listed, roughly 69% were seen once; the top ten hold approximately 2.9%. This sample comprised PBMCs, obtained before nivolumab (anti-PD-1) treatment. The origin of the receptors is a person aged 40 to 85 with oral cavity squamous cell carcinoma.

A note on this clone: The sample carries other DNA sequences with the same CDR3. The chain carries TRBV7-3 and TRBJ2-2; 9 nucleotides line up with TRBD1. J gave up 5 bases and V 5 bases, and 6 bases lay outside the gene matches. CDR3 size: 15 residues. Germline loops: CDR1 SGHTA, CDR2 FQGTGA. CDR3 DNA sequence: TGTGCCAGCAGCCGCGGACAGGGGAGGACCGGGGAGCTGTTTTTT. It specifies CASSRGQGRTGELFF.

This rearrangement joins TRBV27 to TRBJ2-5; TRBD1 matches 10 bases. Per the germline V gene, CDR1 is MNHEY and CDR2 is SMNVEV (reference sequence). After removal of 1 base from V and 5 bases from J, the junction contained 7 bases not matched to a gene. CDR3 size: 16 residues. The CDR3: CASSLYPDRGIETQYF. The CDR3 DNA is TGTGCCAGCAGTTTATACCCGGACAGGGGGATTGAGACCCAGTACTTC.

This sequence joins TRBV5-1 and TRBJ2-5, with TRBD1 as a possible D gene (6 bases). The V gene lost 4 bases and the J gene lost 0 bases, with 10 bases spanning the gap. Looked up from germline, CDR1 is SGHRS and CDR2 is YFSETQ. The CDR3 loop spans 14 amino acids. Here the CDR3 DNA reads TGCGCCAGCAGCCTCCGACAGGACCAAGAGACCCAGTACTTC. This codes for CASSLRQDQETQYF.

The J gene is TRBJ2-7, the V gene TRBV2; D is undetermined. This CDR3 has 16 amino acids. Trimming removed 5 bases at V and 2 bases at J, with 19 bases between. The germline CDR1 and CDR2 sequences are SNHLY and FYNNEI. CDR3 DNA: TGTGCCAGCAGTTCCTTCTTTCAGATAAAGGCCTACGAGCAGTACTTC. It codes for CASSSFFQIKAYEQYF.

CDR3 DNA: TGTGCCAGCAGCCCGGGGTACGGATCCTCCTACAATGAGCAGTTCTTC. It translates to CASSPGYGSSYNEQFF. The rearrangement uses TRBV7-9 and TRBJ2-1; possible D gene TRBD2, 5 bases. Per the germline V gene, CDR1 is SEHNR and CDR2 is FQNEAQ (reference sequence). Trimming left V 5 bases short and J 0 bases short, with 14 bases between. CDR3 length equals 16 residues.

This clone is a singleton in its sample. J is TRBJ1-1 and V is TRBV27, with D possibly TRBD1 on 6 matching bases. Germline V CDR1 and CDR2: MNHEY, SMNVEV (reference sequence). Trimming shortened V by 8 bases and J by 4 bases, and 26 bases separated the two germline ends. The CDR3 sequence is 17 residues long. The CDR3 loop reads CASFLQGARGEVTEAFF. In DNA, the CDR3 is TGTGCCAGCTTCCTACAGGGCGCCAGGGGAGAAGTCACTGAAGCTTTCTTT.

The chain is built from TRBV6-4 and TRBJ2-1, with a tentative D call TRBD2 (6 bases). This CDR3 has 16 residues. Trimming shortened V by 6 bases and J by 8 bases, and 23 bases separated the two germline ends. Germline V gene sequence: CDR1 MRHNA, CDR2 SNTAGT. This chain's CDR3 is CASSGGGGGSVDEQFF. CDR3 DNA: TGTGCCAGCAGCGGGGGTGGCGGTGGGAGCGTGGATGAGCAGTTCTTC.

The chain couples TRBV5-1 to TRBJ1-5; maybe TRBD1 (6 bases). The germline gives CDR1 SGHRS, CDR2 YFSETQ. Trimming removed 0 bases from V and 3 bases from J, with 10 bases in between. The CDR3 length is 15 residues. CDR3 in DNA: TGCGCCAGCAGCTTGGGGGGGCAGACCAATCAGCCCCAGCATTTT. Translated, it gives CASSLGGQTNQPQHF. Using reference TRBV5-1 and TRBJ1-5 for the parts outside the CDR3, the full variable domain is KAGVTQTPRYLIKTRGQQVTLSCSPISGHRSVSWYQQTPGQGLQFLFEYFSETQRNKGNFPGRFSGRQFSNSRSEMNVSTLELGDSALYLCASSLGGQTNQPQHFGDGTRLSIL.

The chain has TRBV27 and TRBJ1-5, with a possible D match to TRBD1 (5 bases). With 7 bases removed from V and 0 bases from J, the gap between germline ends came to 13 bases. Germline CDR1 and CDR2: MNHEY and SMNVEV (reference sequence). This CDR3 has 15 amino acids. The CDR3 DNA sequence: TGTGCCAGCAAACTCGACAGTTTTAGCAATCAGCCCCAGCATTTT. Its protein product is CASKLDSFSNQPQHF.

V and J are TRBV11-2 and TRBJ2-7; D call uncertain. This CDR3 spans 15 amino acids. With 5 bases removed from V and 4 bases from J, the gap between germline ends came to 18 bases. CDR1 and CDR2 (germline): SGHAT, FQNNGV. The CDR3 region has the DNA TGTGCCAGCAGCCAGACGGACGGCTGGTCGTACGAGCAGTACTTC. This codes for CASSQTDGWSYEQYF.

The sample holds a few counts of this clone. This rearrangement joins TRBV29-1 to TRBJ1-1; the match to TRBD1 covers 9 bases. The CDR3 spans 13 residues. In germline, CDR1 is SQVTM, CDR2 ANQGSEA. Trimming at V came to 6 bases and at J to 4 bases, leaving 6 bases not matched to a gene. The CDR3 is CSVEQGAGTEAFF. CDR3 DNA: TGCAGCGTCGAACAGGGGGCCGGCACTGAAGCTTTCTTT.

The count of this clone is one. V usage is TRBV7-9 and J usage is TRBJ1-4; D remains ambiguous. Germline V gene data show CDR1 as SEHNR and CDR2 as FQNEAQ (reference sequence). V lost 1 base and J 4 bases, leaving 13 bases between the germline ends. The CDR3 has 16 amino acids. The CDR3 DNA follows: TGTGCCAGCAGCTTAGACGATTGGGCAGATAATGAAAAACTGTTTTTT. This codes for CASSLDDWADNEKLFF.

This clone was counted a few times. The chain joins TRBV7-9 to TRBJ2-1; TRBD2 aligns across 7 bases. The CDR3 loop spans 16 amino acids. Germline-derived CDR1 and CDR2 are SEHNR and FQNEAQ (reference sequence). Germline trimming cut 5 bases from V and 7 bases from J; bases unmatched to any gene: 14. The CDR3: CASSPRGLPMGNEQFF. Written as DNA, the CDR3 is TGTGCCAGCAGCCCTCGGGGACTACCAATGGGGAATGAGCAGTTCTTC.

In its sample, this clone was seen a few times. The chain carries TRBV28 and TRBJ2-1; a possible D gene is TRBD2 (6 bases). Germline CDR1 and CDR2: MDHEN and SYDVKM. The V end was cut by 5 bases, the J end by 6 bases, with 20 bases between. The CDR3 loop spans 16 amino acids. DNA of the CDR3: TGTGCCAGCAGTGCATATGGGAGGCGGGTGAGCAATGAGCAGTTCTTC. Translating gives CASSAYGRRVSNEQFF.

The gene calls are TRBV15 and TRBJ2-7, with unresolved D. CDR1 and CDR2 (germline): LNHNV, YYDKDF (reference sequence). Trimming removed 3 bases at V and 0 bases at J, with 9 bases between. The CDR3 is made up of 14 amino acids. For the CDR3, the DNA is TGTGCCACCAGCAGCCCGGGCTACTCCTACGAGCAGTACTTC. This gives the protein CATSSPGYSYEQYF.

The V gene is TRBV7-9, the J gene TRBJ2-1, with D possibly being TRBD2 (6 bases). CDR1 is SEHNR and CDR2 is FQNEAQ in the germline V gene (reference sequence). The CDR3 is 16 residues long. The V end was cut by 5 bases, the J end by 0 bases, with 14 bases between. CDR3 residues: CASSPVGGSSYNEQFF. Here the CDR3 DNA reads TGTGCCAGCAGCCCAGTTGGGGGGTCCTCCTACAATGAGCAGTTCTTC.

The chain has TRBV30 and TRBJ2-3; unclear D gene. The V end was cut by 4 bases, the J end by 0 bases, with 11 bases between. Germline V CDR1 and CDR2: GTSNPN, SVGIG (reference sequence). The CDR3 length is 14 residues. The CDR3 sequence is CAWIPRLSTDTQYF. DNA of the CDR3: TGTGCCTGGATCCCCAGGCTTAGCACAGATACGCAGTATTTT. The full variable domain, with the rest looked up from reference TRBV30 and TRBJ2-3, is SQTIHQWPATLVQPVGSPLSLECTVEGTSNPNLYWYRQAAGRGLQLLFYSVGIGQISSEVPQNLSASRPQDRQFILSSKKLLLSDSGFYLCAWIPRLSTDTQYFGPGTRLTVL.

This clone was seen a few times. The chain is built from TRBV7-6 and TRBJ2-3, with D uncertain. Germline V lookup: CDR1 SGHVS, CDR2 FNYEAQ. The CDR3 runs to 12 residues. Trimming stripped 8 bases from V and 3 bases from J, with 9 bases between. The CDR3, as DNA: TGTGCCAGCTCTCTTTATACAGATACGCAGTATTTT. Translated, it gives CASSLYTDTQYF.

V is TRBV5-4 and J is TRBJ2-3; D ambiguous. The CDR3 covers 14 residues. Germline lookup yields CDR1 SGHNT and CDR2 YYREEE (reference sequence). Trimming pared 2 bases from V and 2 bases from J, leaving 9 bases between. In nucleotides, the CDR3 is TGTGCCAGCAGCTTACACAATAACACAGATACGCAGTATTTT. This encodes CASSLHNNTDTQYF. Drawing the rest from reference TRBV5-4 and TRBJ2-3, the complete variable domain is ETGVTQSPTHLIKTRGQQVTLRCSSQSGHNTVSWYQQALGQGPQFIFQYYREEENGRGNFPPRFSGLQFPNYSSELNVNALELDDSALYLCASSLHNNTDTQYFGPGTRLTVL.

As regards this clone: Mismatch with germline at one junction end may stem from a read error. The chain carries TRBV7-2 and TRBJ2-2; 9 bases match TRBD2. This CDR3 contains 15 residues. Germline lookup yields CDR1 SGHTA and CDR2 FQGNSA. The DNA for the CDR3 is TGTGCCAGCAGCCTAGCGGGAACACCCACCGGGGAGCTGTTTTTT. Protein product: CASSLAGTPTGELFF.

The V gene is TRBV27, the J gene TRBJ2-7; D not certain. V was cut by 9 bases and J by 3 bases, with 15 bases left in between. CDR1 MNHEY and CDR2 SMNVEV come from the germline V gene (reference sequence). This CDR3 region has 13 residues. In DNA, the CDR3 is TGTGCCAGTCACCTCCAAGGTGGCTACGAGCAGTACTTC. As protein: CASHLQGGYEQYF.

This clone was recorded a few times. The J gene is TRBJ2-1, the V gene TRBV4-1; 8 bases line up with TRBD2. J was trimmed by 5 bases and V by 3 bases; bases with no gene match: 12. The CDR3 covers 17 residues. Germline V gene data show CDR1 as MGHRA and CDR2 as YSYEKL. CDR3 sequence: CASSHSYGRGADNEQFF. The CDR3 DNA is TGCGCCAGCAGCCACTCCTACGGGCGGGGGGCGGACAATGAGCAGTTCTTC.

This clone has more than one count but fewer than ten. This chain joins TRBV28 and TRBJ1-3; 8 positions agree with TRBD1. This CDR3 region has 14 residues. Germline V gene sequence: CDR1 MDHEN, CDR2 SYDVKM. V shed 6 bases, J shed 2 bases, and the junction held 3 bases outside the gene matches. CDR3 in DNA: TGTGCCAGCAGGCCGACAGGGGCTGGAAACACCATATATTTT. It translates to CASRPTGAGNTIYF.

This chain links TRBV4-1 with TRBJ1-2; TRBD1 might be the D (6 bases). CDR1 MGHRA and CDR2 YSYEKL come from the germline V gene. With 1 base removed from V and 2 bases from J, the gap between germline ends came to 17 bases. This CDR3 is built from 17 residues. The CDR3 coding sequence is TGCGCCAGCAGCCAAGGGTGGCCGGGGGCAATCAACTATGGCTACACCTTC. Translating gives CASSQGWPGAINYGYTF.

The V and J genes are TRBV27 and TRBJ1-5; no firm D call. The CDR3 covers 13 residues. Per germline, CDR1 MNHEY and CDR2 SMNVEV (reference sequence). V was clipped by 4 bases and J by 7 bases, with 11 bases between them. The CDR3 DNA reads as TGTGCCAGCAGTTCTCAGTTGGGGCAGCCCCAGCATTTT. Residues: CASSSQLGQPQHF.